These 10 T cell receptor beta chains were sequenced from one sample in a study of T-cell memory formation after mild COVID-19 (dated by TCRdb to about 2021). Libraries were made using 5' RACE. The sequencer listed for this sample is Illumina NovaSeq 6000. Using fastp at Q25 and MiXCR, TCRdb reprocessed the public reads and kept productive beta chains. Here each entry gathers all rows of one CDR3 protein and keeps the most common genes and DNA. The sample table shows 550,000 to 700,000 distinct CDR3 sequences, and around 16% are seen once. The ten biggest clones cover about 7.4% of the sample. Sequencing was carried out using PBMCs or a T cell subset sorted from them (not recorded which). The source of these receptors is an adult woman who had mild COVID-19 (a few samples of this study predate the infection). The sample titles of this study are shuffled in the database, so cell type and time point are left out; the donor was told from shared clones.

The rearrangement links TRBV12-3 or TRBV12-4 to TRBJ1-4; maybe TRBD1 (6 bases). Trimming pared 7 bases from V and 7 bases from J, leaving 16 bases between. The CDR3 sequence is 14 residues long. CDR3 coding DNA: TGTGCCAGCAAAACAGGGCCCGGCGCTGAAAAACTGTTTTTT. It is translated as CASKTGPGAEKLFF.

This chain joins TRBV7-6 and TRBJ2-1, with a possible D match to TRBD1 (6 bases). The CDR3 spans 16 residues. Looked up from germline, CDR1 is SGHVS and CDR2 is FNYEAQ. V shed 3 bases and J shed 7 bases, with 19 bases lying between them. CDR3 coding DNA: TGTGCCAGCAGCTTGACAGGCGAAGGGCCGCCGAATGAGCAGTTCTTC. Encoded protein: CASSLTGEGPPNEQFF.

This chain connects TRBV2 to TRBJ2-7, with a possible D match to TRBD2 (6 bases). CDR1 SNHLY and CDR2 FYNNEI come from the germline V gene. Trimming cost V 2 bases and J 7 bases, with 18 bases left between them. The length of the CDR3 is 15 residues. The CDR3 DNA reads TGTGCCAGCAGTGAACGGGGCGGGACCCCCTGGGAGCAGTACTTC. It codes for CASSERGGTPWEQYF.

Within the sample, this clonotype is medium-sized (0.01 to 0.1%). CDR3 nucleotides: TGCGCCAGCAGCTTGTTCATCTACGAGGAGACCCAGTACTTC. It is translated as CASSLFIYEETQYF. The J gene is TRBJ2-5, the V gene TRBV5-1; D gene uncertain. Germline V gives CDR1 SGHRS, CDR2 YFSETQ. V gave up 1 base and J gave up 5 bases, with 12 bases separating them. This CDR3 spans 14 amino acids.

The table lists this clonotype with a few counts. The V and J genes are TRBV29-1 and TRBJ1-2; no reliable D call. CDR3 size: 14 residues. The V end was cut by 3 bases, the J end by 3 bases, with 14 bases between. CDR1 and CDR2 (germline): SQVTM, ANQGSEA. In nucleotides, the CDR3 is TGCAGCGTTGAGGGCACCCCGGGCGACTATGGCTACACCTTC. It codes for CSVEGTPGDYGYTF.

The DNA for the CDR3 is TGTGCCAGCAGACCCCCCCGGGGGACGAACACTGAAGCTTTCTTT. Amino acids: CASRPPRGTNTEAFF. V is TRBV25-1 and J is TRBJ1-1; D might be TRBD1 (5 bases). Germline CDR1 and CDR2: MGHDK and SYGVNS. Trimming took off 6 bases at V and 1 base at J, with 15 bases between the two ends. CDR3 size: 15 residues. The whole variable domain, remainder taken from reference TRBV25-1 and TRBJ1-1, is EADIYQTPRYLVIGTGKKITLECSQTMGHDKMYWYQQDPGMELHLIHYSYGVNSTEKGDLSSESTVSRIRTEHFPLTLESARPSHTSQYLCASRPPRGTNTEAFFGQGTRLTVV.

CDR3 region: CATSRDGKEDQPQHF. DNA of the CDR3: TGTGCCACCAGCAGAGATGGGAAGGAAGATCAGCCCCAGCATTTT. The rearrangement uses TRBV15 and TRBJ1-5; D gene unclear. Germline-derived CDR1 and CDR2 are LNHNV and YYDKDF (reference sequence). Between the trimmed V and J ends, which lost 0 bases and 5 bases, there was a span of 11 bases. The CDR3 loop spans 15 amino acids.

This sequence joins TRBV29-1 and TRBJ1-2, with D possibly TRBD1 on 5 matching bases. This CDR3 contains 14 residues. The ends were cut back, 1 base at V and 4 bases at J, with 13 bases in the middle. The V gene's germline CDR1 is SQVTM and CDR2 ANQGSEA. The CDR3 sequence is CSVEGGEQAYGYTF. CDR3 DNA: TGCAGCGTTGAAGGGGGTGAACAGGCCTATGGCTACACCTTC.

This clonotype turned up a few times. The rearrangement uses TRBV20-1 and TRBJ2-5, with a weak D call TRBD2 (5 bases). CDR3 length: 14 amino acids. CDR1 is DFQATT and CDR2 is SNEGSKA in the germline V gene (reference sequence). V lost 5 bases and J 3 bases, leaving 16 bases between the germline ends. The CDR3 region has the DNA TGCAGTGCTGCCGGTGCGGGCAGGAAAGAGACCCAGTACTTC. It encodes CSAAGAGRKETQYF.

Ten or more counts support this clonotype. The gene calls are TRBV20-1 and TRBJ2-7, with a possible D match to TRBD1 (5 bases). Per the germline V gene, CDR1 is DFQATT and CDR2 is SNEGSKA (reference sequence). CDR3 length: 13 residues. The V and J ends lost 4 bases and 0 bases respectively, with 10 bases between them. This CDR3 reads CSATLDISYEQYF. The CDR3 region has the DNA TGCAGTGCTACCCTGGACATCTCCTACGAGCAGTACTTC.